The 13 T cell receptor beta chains in this list originate from one sample, sequenced in a study of blood T cell repertoires in COVID-19. TCRdb's copy holds only in-frame clones and misses some; the assay was immunoSEQ multiplex PCR. The profile covers tens of thousands of clones, with over 75% appearing a single time and less than 9% taken by the ten largest. The sample consisted of peripheral blood. The origin of the receptors is a human donor in a cohort sampled during active COVID-19.

DNA of the CDR3: TGCGCCAGCAGCTTGGAGGCCACGGGTACCGGGGAGCTGTTTTTT. Protein: CASSLEATGTGELFF. The chain carries TRBV5-1 and TRBJ2-2; D is ambiguous. This CDR3 region has 15 residues. V was shortened by 0 bases and J by 5 bases, with 11 bases between the two germline ends. Per germline, CDR1 SGHRS and CDR2 YFSETQ.

The chain has TRBV5-1 and TRBJ2-2; TRBD1 agrees at 10 bases. The V and J ends lost 4 bases and 6 bases, in that order; junction bases with no gene match: 9. The germline V gene has CDR1 SGHRS and CDR2 YFSETQ. This CDR3 region has 16 residues. The CDR3 DNA sequence: TGCGCCAGCAGCGCCCGGGACAGGGGCTCGGCCGGGGAGCTGTTTTTT. The encoded protein is CASSARDRGSAGELFF.

The chain carries TRBV14 and TRBJ1-2; D is ambiguous. The CDR3 has 13 residues. Trimming stripped 1 base from V and 4 bases from J, with 7 bases between. Germline CDR1 and CDR2: SGHDN and FVKESK. The CDR3 DNA reads as TGTGCCAGCAGCCAAGTCTCTTTCTATGGCTACACCTTC. It translates to CASSQVSFYGYTF.

The chain is built from TRBV5-1 and TRBJ2-1, with 7 bases that match TRBD2. This CDR3 is built from 15 residues. The germline V gene has CDR1 SGHRS and CDR2 YFSETQ. V lost 0 bases to trimming and J lost 9 bases; unmatched junction nucleotides: 9. The CDR3 reads CASSLDGREGSEQFF. The CDR3, as DNA: TGCGCCAGCAGCTTGGACGGCAGGGAGGGGTCTGAGCAGTTCTTC.

The DNA for the CDR3 is TGCAGCGTTACGACAGGGGGAGGGGAGACCCAGTACTTC. Translated, it gives CSVTTGGGETQYF. This chain uses TRBV29-1 with TRBJ2-5; 9 bases map to TRBD1. Looked up from germline, CDR1 is SQVTM and CDR2 is ANQGSEA. Trimming removed 5 bases from V and 5 bases from J; junction bases left unmatched: 6. This CDR3 is built from 13 residues.

This clone occurred once. The chain combines TRBV6-1 with TRBJ2-6, with 12 bases that match TRBD2. The germline V gene has CDR1 MNHNS and CDR2 SASEGT. The V gene end was trimmed by 4 bases and the J gene end by 1 base; junction bases not matched to a gene: 8. This CDR3 has 19 amino acids. The CDR3 DNA sequence: TGTGCCAGCAGTGCCCTAGCGGGGGGGCGTTCTTCTGGGGCCAACGTCCTGACTTTC. Translated, it gives CASSALAGGRSSGANVLTF.

Regarding this clone: Other DNA sequences in this specimen translate into the identical CDR3. The chain is built from TRBV5-4 and TRBJ2-1, with 11 bases aligning to TRBD2. CDR3 length equals 16 residues. After removal of 2 bases from V and 1 base from J, the junction contained 2 bases not matched to a gene. Germline V lookup: CDR1 SGHNT, CDR2 YYREEE (reference sequence). The CDR3 loop is CASSFSGGGSYNEQFF. The CDR3 nucleotides read TGTGCCAGCAGCTTTAGCGGGGGGGGATCCTACAATGAGCAGTTCTTC.

The chain joins TRBV19 to TRBJ2-1, with TRBD2 matching over 12 bases. The J segment lost 0 bases and the V segment lost 3 bases, leaving 3 bases of the junction unmatched. Looked up from germline, CDR1 is LNHDA and CDR2 is SQIVND (reference sequence). The CDR3 sequence is 17 residues long. The CDR3 region has the DNA TGTGCCAGTAGTATCCTAGCGGGGGGGAACTCCTACAATGAGCAGTTCTTC. It yields the protein CASSILAGGNSYNEQFF.

The chain employs TRBV5-1 and TRBJ2-5; maybe TRBD2 (5 bases). From germline, CDR1 is SGHRS and CDR2 YFSETQ. CDR3 length: 15 amino acids. The germline V and J ends were trimmed by 0 bases and 1 base, with 10 bases remaining between them. As DNA, the CDR3 is TGCGCCAGCAGCTTGGCATCGGCGGGCCAAGAGACCCAGTACTTC. This sequence encodes CASSLASAGQETQYF.

The chain combines TRBV5-1 with TRBJ2-1; D is uncertain. Trimming cost V 4 bases and J 0 bases, with 14 bases left between them. Germline CDR1 SGHRS, CDR2 YFSETQ. This CDR3 contains 16 residues. In DNA, the CDR3 is TGCGCCAGCAGCCCCGTGCAGAGGTTCTCCTACAATGAGCAGTTCTTC. Amino acids: CASSPVQRFSYNEQFF.

The chain links TRBV6-1 to TRBJ1-2; possibly TRBD1 for D (6 bases). V was cut by 4 bases and J by 0 bases, with 15 bases left in between. The germline V gene has CDR1 MNHNS and CDR2 SASEGT. This CDR3 contains 16 residues. The CDR3 region has the DNA TGTGCCAGCAGTGCGGGCAGGGGATATTCTAACTATGGCTACACCTTC. This gives the protein CASSAGRGYSNYGYTF.

The chain links TRBV11-2 to TRBJ2-5; 10 positions match TRBD1. The CDR3 spans 15 residues. Germline V gives CDR1 SGHAT, CDR2 FQNNGV. The junction had 4 bases not matched to a gene; V was cut back by 5 bases and J by 1 base. The CDR3 sequence is CASSPGQGTQETQYF. For the CDR3, the DNA is TGTGCCAGCAGCCCGGGACAGGGGACCCAAGAGACCCAGTACTTC.

The genes are TRBV27 and TRBJ2-7; 7 nucleotides agree with TRBD2. V lost 5 bases, J lost 5 bases, and 12 bases stayed unmatched. This CDR3 has 15 amino acids. In germline, CDR1 is MNHEY, CDR2 SMNVEV (reference sequence). CDR3 coding DNA: TGTGCCAGCAGTACGAAGACTAGCCCCAGAAACGAGCAGTACTTC. Its protein is CASSTKTSPRNEQYF.